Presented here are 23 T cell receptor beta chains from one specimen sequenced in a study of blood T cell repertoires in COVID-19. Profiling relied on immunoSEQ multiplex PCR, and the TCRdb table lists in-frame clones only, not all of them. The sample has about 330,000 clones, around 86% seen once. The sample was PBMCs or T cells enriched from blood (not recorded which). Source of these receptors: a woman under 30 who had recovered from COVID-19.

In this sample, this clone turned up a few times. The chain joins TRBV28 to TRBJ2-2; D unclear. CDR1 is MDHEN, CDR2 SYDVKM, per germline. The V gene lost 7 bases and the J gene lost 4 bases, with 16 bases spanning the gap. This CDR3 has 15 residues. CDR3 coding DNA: TGTGCCAGCACCCCACTATCCGACCTCACCGGGGAGCTGTTTTTT. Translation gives CASTPLSDLTGELFF.

DNA for the CDR3: TGTGCCAGCAGCCCCGTGTCTACCGGGGAGCTGTTTTTT. Its translation is CASSPVSTGELFF. V and J are TRBV7-9 and TRBJ2-2; no definite D call. Germline-derived CDR1 and CDR2 are SEHNR and FQNEAQ (reference sequence). The CDR3 contains 13 residues. V gave up 5 bases and J gave up 5 bases, with 9 bases separating them.

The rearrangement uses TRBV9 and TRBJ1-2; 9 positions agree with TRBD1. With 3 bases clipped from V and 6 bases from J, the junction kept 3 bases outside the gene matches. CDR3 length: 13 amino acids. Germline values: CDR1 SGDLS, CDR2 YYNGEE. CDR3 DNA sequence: TGTGCCAGCAGCGCCGGGACAGGGAATGGCTACACCTTC. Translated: CASSAGTGNGYTF.

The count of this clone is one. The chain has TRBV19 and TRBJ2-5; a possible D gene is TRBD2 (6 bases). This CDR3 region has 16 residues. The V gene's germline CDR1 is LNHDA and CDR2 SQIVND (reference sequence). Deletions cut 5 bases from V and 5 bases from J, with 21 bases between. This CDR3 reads CASSLELGGGRETQYF. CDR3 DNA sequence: TGTGCCAGTAGTCTCGAGCTGGGAGGTGGGCGGGAGACCCAGTACTTC.

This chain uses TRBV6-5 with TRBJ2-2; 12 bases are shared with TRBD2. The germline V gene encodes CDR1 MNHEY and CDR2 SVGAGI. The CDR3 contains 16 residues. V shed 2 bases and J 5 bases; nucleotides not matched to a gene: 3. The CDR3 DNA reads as TGTGCCAGCAGTTACCCCCTAGCGGGGGGGACCGGGGAGCTGTTTTTT. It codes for CASSYPLAGGTGELFF.

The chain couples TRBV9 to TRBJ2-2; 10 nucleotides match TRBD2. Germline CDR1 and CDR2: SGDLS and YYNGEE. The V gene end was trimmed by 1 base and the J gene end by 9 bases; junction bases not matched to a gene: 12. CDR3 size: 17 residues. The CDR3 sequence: CASSVMSSGRDNRELFF. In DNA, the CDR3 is TGTGCCAGCAGCGTAATGTCCAGCGGGAGGGATAACAGGGAGCTGTTTTTT.

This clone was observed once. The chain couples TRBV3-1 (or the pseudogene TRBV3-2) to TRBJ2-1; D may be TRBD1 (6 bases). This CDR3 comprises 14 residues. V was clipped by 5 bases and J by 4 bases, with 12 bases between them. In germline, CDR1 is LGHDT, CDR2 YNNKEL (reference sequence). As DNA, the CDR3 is TGTGCCAGCAGCAACCGACAGGTTTACAATGAGCAGTTCTTC. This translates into CASSNRQVYNEQFF.

CDR3 DNA sequence: TGTGCCAGCTCCGTTGCGGCAGGGGGTCCAGAGACCCAGTACTTC. It is translated as CASSVAAGGPETQYF. This rearrangement joins TRBV19 to TRBJ2-5; 7 bases are shared with TRBD1. Germline values: CDR1 LNHDA, CDR2 SQIVND (reference sequence). Trimming removed 9 bases from V and 4 bases from J; junction bases left unmatched: 14. This CDR3 comprises 15 residues.

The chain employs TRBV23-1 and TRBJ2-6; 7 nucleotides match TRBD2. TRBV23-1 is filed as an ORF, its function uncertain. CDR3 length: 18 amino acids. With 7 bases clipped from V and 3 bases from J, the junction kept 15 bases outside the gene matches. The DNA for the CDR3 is TGCGCCAGCACCCCGAGGTGGGGGGGAGCAGGTGGGGCCAACGTCCTGACTTTC. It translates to CASTPRWGGAGGANVLTF.

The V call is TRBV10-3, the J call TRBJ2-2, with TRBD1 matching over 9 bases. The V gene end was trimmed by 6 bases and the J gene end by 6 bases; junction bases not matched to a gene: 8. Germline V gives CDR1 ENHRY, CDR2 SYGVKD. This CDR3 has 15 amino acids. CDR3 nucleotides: TGTGCCATCAGGGACAGGGGACGACAATCCGGGGAGCTGTTTTTT. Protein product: CAIRDRGRQSGELFF.

The CDR3 sequence is CASSFSGALLEQYF. For the CDR3, the DNA is TGTGCCAGCAGCTTCAGCGGGGCCCTCCTCGAGCAGTACTTC. The gene calls are TRBV13 and TRBJ2-7, with 7 bases fitting TRBD2. The CDR3 sequence is 14 residues long. The germline V gene encodes CDR1 PRHDT and CDR2 FYEKMQ (reference sequence). Trimming cost V 3 bases and J 6 bases; bases outside gene matches: 8. The full variable domain, rest sourced from reference TRBV13 and TRBJ2-7, is AAGVIQSPRHLIKEKRETATLKCYPIPRHDTVYWYQQGPGQDPQFLISFYEKMQSDKGSIPDRFSAQQFSDYHSELNMSSLELGDSALYFCASSFSGALLEQYFGPGTRLTVT.

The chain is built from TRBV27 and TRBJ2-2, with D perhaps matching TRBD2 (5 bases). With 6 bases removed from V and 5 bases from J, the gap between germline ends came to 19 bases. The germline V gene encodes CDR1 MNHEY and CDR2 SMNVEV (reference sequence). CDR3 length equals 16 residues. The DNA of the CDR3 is TGTGCCAGCAGCCCCCTCGGGCCAACGGGAACCGGGGAGCTGTTTTTT. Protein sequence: CASSPLGPTGTGELFF.

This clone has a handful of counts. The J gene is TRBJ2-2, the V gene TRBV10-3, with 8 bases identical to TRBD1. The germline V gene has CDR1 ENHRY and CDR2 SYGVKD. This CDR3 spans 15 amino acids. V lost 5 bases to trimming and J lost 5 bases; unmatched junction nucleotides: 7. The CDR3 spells CAISTGTGITGELFF. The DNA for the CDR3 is TGTGCCATCAGTACCGGGACAGGAATTACCGGGGAGCTGTTTTTT.

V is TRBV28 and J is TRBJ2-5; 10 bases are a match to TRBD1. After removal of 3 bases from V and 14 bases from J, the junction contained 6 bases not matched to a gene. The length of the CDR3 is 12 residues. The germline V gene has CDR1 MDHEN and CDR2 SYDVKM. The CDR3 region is CASSFFDRGLYF. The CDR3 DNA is TGTGCCAGCAGTTTTTTCGACAGGGGGCTCTACTTC.

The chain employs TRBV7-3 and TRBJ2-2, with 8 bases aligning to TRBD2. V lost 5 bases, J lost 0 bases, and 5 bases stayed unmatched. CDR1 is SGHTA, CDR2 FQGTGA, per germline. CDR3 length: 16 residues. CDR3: CASSRGGGPNTGELFF. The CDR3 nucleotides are TGTGCCAGCAGCCGGGGCGGGGGGCCGAACACCGGGGAGCTGTTTTTT. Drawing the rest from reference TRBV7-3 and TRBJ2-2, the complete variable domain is GAGVSQTPSNKVTEKGKYVELRCDPISGHTALYWYRQSLGQGPEFLIYFQGTGAADDSGLPNDRFFAVRPEGSVSTLKIQRTERGDSAVYLCASSRGGGPNTGELFFGEGSRLTVL.

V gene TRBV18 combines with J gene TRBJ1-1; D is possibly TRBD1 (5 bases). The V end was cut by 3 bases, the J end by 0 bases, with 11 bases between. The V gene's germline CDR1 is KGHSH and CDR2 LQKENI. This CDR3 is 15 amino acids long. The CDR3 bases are TGTGCCAGCTCACCGGCGGCAGGGATGAACACTGAAGCTTTCTTT. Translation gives CASSPAAGMNTEAFF.

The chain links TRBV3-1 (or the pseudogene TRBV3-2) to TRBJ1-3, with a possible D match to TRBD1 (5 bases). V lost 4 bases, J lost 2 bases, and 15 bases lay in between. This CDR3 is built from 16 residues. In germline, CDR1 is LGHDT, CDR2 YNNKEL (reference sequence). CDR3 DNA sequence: TGTGCCAGCAGCCCGAACCCAGGGTTCGCTGGAAACACCATATATTTT. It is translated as CASSPNPGFAGNTIYF.

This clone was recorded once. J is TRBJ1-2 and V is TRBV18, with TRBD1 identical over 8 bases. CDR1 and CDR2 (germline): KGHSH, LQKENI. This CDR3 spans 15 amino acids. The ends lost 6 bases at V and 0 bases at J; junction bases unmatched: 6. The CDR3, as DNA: TGTGCCAGCTCCCCAGGACAGGGCCCTAACTATGGCTACACCTTC. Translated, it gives CASSPGQGPNYGYTF.

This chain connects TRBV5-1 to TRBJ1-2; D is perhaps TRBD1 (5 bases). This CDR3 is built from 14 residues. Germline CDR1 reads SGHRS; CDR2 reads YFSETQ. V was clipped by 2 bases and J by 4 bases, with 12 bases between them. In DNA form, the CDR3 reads TGCGCCAGCAGCTTAATGCAGGGAAGCTATGGCTACACCTTC. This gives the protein CASSLMQGSYGYTF.

The CDR3 loop reads CAWSFPPFYGYTF. The CDR3 DNA is TGTGCCTGGAGTTTCCCCCCGTTCTATGGCTACACCTTC. The chain recombines TRBV30 with TRBJ1-2; D not resolved. Germline values: CDR1 GTSNPN, CDR2 SVGIG (reference sequence). The CDR3 has 13 amino acids. Trimming pared 2 bases from V and 4 bases from J, leaving 11 bases between.

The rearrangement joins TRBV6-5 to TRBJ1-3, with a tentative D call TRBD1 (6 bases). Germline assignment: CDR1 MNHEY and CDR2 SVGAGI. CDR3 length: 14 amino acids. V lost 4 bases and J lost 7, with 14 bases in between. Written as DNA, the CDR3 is TGTGCCAGCAGTTCCCGACAGGAGGATAACACCATATATTTT. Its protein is CASSSRQEDNTIYF.

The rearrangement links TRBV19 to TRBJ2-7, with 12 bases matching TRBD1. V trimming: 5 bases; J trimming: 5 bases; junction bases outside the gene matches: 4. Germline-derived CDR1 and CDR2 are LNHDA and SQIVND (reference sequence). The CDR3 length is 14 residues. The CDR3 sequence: CASSPGTGGDEQYF. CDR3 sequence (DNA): TGTGCCAGTAGTCCCGGGACAGGGGGCGACGAGCAGTACTTC. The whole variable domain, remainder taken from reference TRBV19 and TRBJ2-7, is DGGITQSPKYLFRKEGQNVTLSCEQNLNHDAMYWYRQDPGQGLRLIYYSQIVNDFQKGDIAEGYSVSREKKESFPLTVTSAQKNPTAFYLCASSPGTGGDEQYFGPGTRLTVT.

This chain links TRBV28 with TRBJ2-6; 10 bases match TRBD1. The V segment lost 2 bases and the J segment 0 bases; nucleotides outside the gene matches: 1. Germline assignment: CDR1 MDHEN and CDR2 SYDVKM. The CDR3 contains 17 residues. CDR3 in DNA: TGTGCCAGCAGTTTAGGACAGGGGGTCTCTGGGGCCAACGTCCTGACTTTC. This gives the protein CASSLGQGVSGANVLTF.